The source of this TCR beta chain is a study of CDR3 diversity in severe acne. MiXCR, applied by TCRdb to the PCR reads, yields one record per CDR3 protein. The data show under 95,000 distinct CDR3 sequences, approximately 52% seen once. This clonotype was seen more than once but under ten times. V lost 6 bases and J lost 2, with 14 bases in between. The CDR3 runs to 14 residues. CDR1 SNHLY and CDR2 FYNNEI come from the germline V gene. The receptor's source is a male donor in good health, serving as a control. The sequencing sample was made of blood. V and J are TRBV2 and TRBJ2-7, with a tentative D call TRBD2 (5 bases). This CDR3 reads CASRDLATTYEQYF. CDR3 coding DNA: TGTGCCAGCAGGGACTTAGCGACGACCTACGAGCAGTACTTC.